Each of the 4 T cell receptor beta chains below was sequenced from the same sample in a study of T-cell reconstitution after alpha-beta-depleted transplantation in children. This sample's TCRbeta library carried unique molecular identifier barcodes. TCRdb reprocessed the PCR reads with MiXCR, giving one entry per CDR3 protein. The data show about 400,000 distinct CDR3 sequences, with roughly 22% seen just once and less than 4.5% held by the top ten. This specimen consisted of PBMCs from the stem cell graft donor, obtained from the stem cell graft. The receptors were sampled from a human donor who donated a stem cell graft to a child with acute myeloid leukemia.

This clonotype occurred a few times. CDR3 in amino acids: CASSDPGLAGGLTDTQYF. The CDR3 coding sequence is TGTGCCAGCAGTGACCCGGGACTAGCGGGAGGGCTGACAGATACGCAGTATTTT. The rearrangement uses TRBV25-1 and TRBJ2-3; TRBD2 matches 16 bases. Germline CDR1 MGHDK, CDR2 SYGVNS. After removal of 3 bases from V and 3 bases from J, the junction contained 6 bases not matched to a gene. The CDR3 runs to 18 residues.

This clonotype was seen many times. The chain couples TRBV29-1 to TRBJ2-7; possible D gene TRBD1, 5 bases. Trimming cost V 4 bases and J 3 bases, with 16 bases left between them. The CDR3 totals 14 residues. CDR1 SQVTM and CDR2 ANQGSEA come from the germline V gene. The CDR3 sequence: CSVGGAGNRYEQYF. The DNA of the CDR3 is TGCAGCGTTGGTGGGGCAGGCAACCGCTACGAGCAGTACTTC.

In its sample, this clonotype was seen many times. The genes are TRBV28 and TRBJ2-6; TRBD1 aligns across 7 bases. The CDR3 length is 18 residues. Unmatched junction bases numbered 11, after V lost 6 bases and J lost 0 bases. CDR1 MDHEN and CDR2 SYDVKM come from the germline V gene. CDR3 sequence (DNA): TGTGCCAGCAGCACTACGGGACAGCGCAGCTCTGGGGCCAACGTCCTGACTTTC. Its translation is CASSTTGQRSSGANVLTF.

This sequence joins TRBV7-9 and TRBJ2-7; 7 bases agree with TRBD2. V was pared by 2 bases and J by 6 bases, with 7 bases of the junction left unmatched. The CDR3 extends over 14 amino acids. Germline CDR1 and CDR2: SEHNR and FQNEAQ (reference sequence). CDR3 bases: TGTGCCAGCAGCTTAACCAGGGAGGGTATCGAGCAGTACTTC. As protein: CASSLTREGIEQYF.